This TCR beta chain was observed in a study of blood T cell repertoires in COVID-19. Data came from immunoSEQ multiplex PCR; TCRdb stores just in-frame clones and leaves some out. Counted here are a few hundred thousand clones, roughly 90% occurring once; the ten biggest clones make up less than 20%. CDR1 and CDR2 (germline): WNHNN, SYGVQD (reference sequence). Losses at the gene ends were 1 base for V and 1 base for J; bases not matched to a gene: 7. This CDR3 is 17 amino acids long. Specimen: PBMCs or T cells enriched from blood (not recorded which). This rearrangement joins TRBV10-1 to TRBJ1-5; 7 bases are shared with TRBD1. This receptor was obtained from a woman aged 25 to 45 who had recovered from COVID-19. The CDR3 nucleotides are TGCGCCAGCAGTGAGTGGAGACCGGGACAGAGCAATCAGCCCCAGCATTTT. The encoded protein is CASSEWRPGQSNQPQHF.